The text below deals with one TCR beta chain. Antigen specificity is unknown. The sample originates from a study of graft-versus-host responses after intestinal transplantation. Overall study results and limits: Some GvH clones appeared in ileal mucosa or blood before recipient bone marrow.

TCRdb's copy holds only in-frame clones and misses some; the assay was immunoSEQ multiplex PCR. The top ten clones hold roughly 0.49% of a sample with roughly 93,000 clones, 90% to 95% of them seen once. V lost 3 bases and J lost 0, with 9 bases in between. Germline V gene lookup returns CDR1 MNHNS and CDR2 SASEGT. The CDR3 is 15 residues long. The material sequenced was unstimulated CD8+ T cells sorted from spleen or lymph node cells, taken before intestinal transplant. The V gene is TRBV6-1, the J gene TRBJ1-5, with D tentatively TRBD1 (6 bases). This sequence originates from a human donor who received an intestinal transplant. CDR3 loop: CASSDNRDSNQPQHF. CDR3 sequence (DNA): TGTGCCAGCAGTGACAACAGGGATAGCAATCAGCCCCAGCATTTT.